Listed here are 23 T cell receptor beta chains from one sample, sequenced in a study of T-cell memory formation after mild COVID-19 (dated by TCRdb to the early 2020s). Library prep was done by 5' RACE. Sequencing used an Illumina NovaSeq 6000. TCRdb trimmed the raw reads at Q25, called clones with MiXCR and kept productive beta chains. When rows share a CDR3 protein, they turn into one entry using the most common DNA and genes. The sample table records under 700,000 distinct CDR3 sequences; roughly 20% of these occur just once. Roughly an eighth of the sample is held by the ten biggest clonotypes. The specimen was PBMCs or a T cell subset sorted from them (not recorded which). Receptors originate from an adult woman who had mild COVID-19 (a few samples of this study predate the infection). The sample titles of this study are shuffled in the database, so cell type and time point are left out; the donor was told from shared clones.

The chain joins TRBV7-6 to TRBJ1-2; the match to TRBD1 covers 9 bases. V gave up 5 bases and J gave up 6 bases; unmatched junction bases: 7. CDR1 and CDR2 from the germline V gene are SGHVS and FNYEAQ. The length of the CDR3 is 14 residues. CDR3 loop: CASSAGQGLNGYTF. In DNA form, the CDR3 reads TGTGCCAGCAGCGCGGGACAGGGTTTGAATGGCTACACCTTC.

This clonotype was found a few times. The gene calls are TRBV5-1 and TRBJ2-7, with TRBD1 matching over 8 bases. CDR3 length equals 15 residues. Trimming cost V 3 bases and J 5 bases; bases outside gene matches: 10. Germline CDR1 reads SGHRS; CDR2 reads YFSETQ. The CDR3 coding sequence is TGCGCCAGCAGCTCGCCTGAAACAGGGGGTCACGAGCAGTACTTC. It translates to CASSSPETGGHEQYF.

In DNA form, the CDR3 reads TGTGCCAGCAGTTTAGTGACTAGCGGGCGATTTCCCTACGAGCAGTACTTC. The encoded protein is CASSLVTSGRFPYEQYF. The V gene is TRBV12-3 or TRBV12-4, the J gene TRBJ2-7; 10 bases are shared with TRBD2. CDR3 size: 17 residues. The junction had 8 bases not matched to a gene; V was cut back by 1 base and J by 2 bases.

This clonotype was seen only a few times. In nucleotides, the CDR3 is TGTGCCAGCAGCTTAGCAGCGGGGCCTGAACGGGAGCAGTTCTTC. Translating it yields CASSLAAGPEREQFF. V usage is TRBV7-8 and J usage is TRBJ2-1, with 7 bases matching TRBD2. The CDR3 totals 15 residues. CDR1 and CDR2 (germline): SGHVS, FQNEAQ. The J segment lost 10 bases and the V segment lost 0 bases, leaving 9 bases of the junction unmatched.

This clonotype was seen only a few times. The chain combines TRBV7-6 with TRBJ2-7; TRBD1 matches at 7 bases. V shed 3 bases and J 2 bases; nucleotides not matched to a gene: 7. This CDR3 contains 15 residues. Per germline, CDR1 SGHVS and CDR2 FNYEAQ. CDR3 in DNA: TGTGCCAGCAGCTTGGGGGCAGGGGGAGCCTACGAGCAGTACTTC. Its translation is CASSLGAGGAYEQYF. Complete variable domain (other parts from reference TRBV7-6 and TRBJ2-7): GAGVSQSPRYKVTKRGQDVALRCDPISGHVSLYWYRQALGQGPEFLTYFNYEAQQDKSGLPNDRFSAERPEGSISTLTIQRTEQRDSAMYRCASSLGAGGAYEQYFGPGTRLTVT.

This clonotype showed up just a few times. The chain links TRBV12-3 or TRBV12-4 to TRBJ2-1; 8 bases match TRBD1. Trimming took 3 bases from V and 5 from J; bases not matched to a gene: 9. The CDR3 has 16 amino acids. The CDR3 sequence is CASSFRGRSWDNEQFF. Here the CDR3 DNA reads TGTGCCAGCAGTTTCAGGGGGCGGTCTTGGGACAATGAGCAGTTCTTC.

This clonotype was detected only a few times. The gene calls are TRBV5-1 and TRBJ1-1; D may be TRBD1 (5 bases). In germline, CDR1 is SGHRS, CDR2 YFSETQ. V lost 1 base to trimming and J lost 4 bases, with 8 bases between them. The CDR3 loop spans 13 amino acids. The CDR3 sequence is CASSLRQGTEAFF. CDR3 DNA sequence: TGCGCCAGCAGCTTGAGGCAGGGCACTGAAGCTTTCTTT. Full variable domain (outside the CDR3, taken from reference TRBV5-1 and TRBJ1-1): KAGVTQTPRYLIKTRGQQVTLSCSPISGHRSVSWYQQTPGQGLQFLFEYFSETQRNKGNFPGRFSGRQFSNSRSEMNVSTLELGDSALYLCASSLRQGTEAFFGQGTRLTVV.

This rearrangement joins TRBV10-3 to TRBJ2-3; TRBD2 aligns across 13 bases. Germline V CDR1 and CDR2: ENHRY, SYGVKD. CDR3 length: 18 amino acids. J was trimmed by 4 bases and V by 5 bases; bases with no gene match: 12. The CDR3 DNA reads TGTGCCATCAGTACTTCGCCAGGACTAGCGGGAGATGCAGATACGCAGTATTTT. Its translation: CAISTSPGLAGDADTQYF.

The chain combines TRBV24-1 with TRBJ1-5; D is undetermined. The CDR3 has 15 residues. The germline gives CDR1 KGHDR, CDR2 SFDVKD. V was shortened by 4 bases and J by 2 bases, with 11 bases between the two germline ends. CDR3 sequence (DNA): TGTGCCACCAGTGACGCGGGTGCGGGCAATCAGCCCCAGCATTTT. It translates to CATSDAGAGNQPQHF.

In DNA form, the CDR3 reads TGTGCCTGGAGTGTACGGTGGGGCATGTTGAACACTGAAGCTTTCTTT. Translation gives CAWSVRWGMLNTEAFF. This chain connects TRBV30 to TRBJ1-1; maybe TRBD1 (5 bases). There are 16 residues in the CDR3. Looked up from germline, CDR1 is GTSNPN and CDR2 is SVGIG (reference sequence). V was pared by 0 bases and J by 0 bases, with 14 bases between.

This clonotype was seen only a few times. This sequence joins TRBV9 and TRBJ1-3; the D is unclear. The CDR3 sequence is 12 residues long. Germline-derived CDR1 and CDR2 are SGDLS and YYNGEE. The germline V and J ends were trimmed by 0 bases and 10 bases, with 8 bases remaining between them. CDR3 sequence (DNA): TGTGCCAGCAGCGTAGAACTAGGGACCATATATTTT. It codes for CASSVELGTIYF.

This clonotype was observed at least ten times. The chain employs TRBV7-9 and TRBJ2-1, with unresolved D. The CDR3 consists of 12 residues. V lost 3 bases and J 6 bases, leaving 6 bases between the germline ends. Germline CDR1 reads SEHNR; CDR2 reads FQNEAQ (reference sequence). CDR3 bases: TGTGCCAGCAGCTTCTTGGGCAATGAGCAGTTCTTC. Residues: CASSFLGNEQFF. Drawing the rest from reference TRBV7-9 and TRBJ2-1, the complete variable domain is DTGVSQNPRHKITKRGQNVTFRCDPISEHNRLYWYRQTLGQGPEFLTYFQNEAQLEKSRLLSDRFSAERPKGSFSTLEIQRTEQGDSAMYLCASSFLGNEQFFGPGTRLTVL.

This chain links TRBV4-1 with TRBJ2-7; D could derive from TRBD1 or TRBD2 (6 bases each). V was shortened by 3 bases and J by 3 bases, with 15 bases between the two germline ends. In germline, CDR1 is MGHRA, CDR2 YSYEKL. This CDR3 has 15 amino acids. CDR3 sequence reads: CASSQAHGGYYEQYF. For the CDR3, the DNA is TGCGCCAGCAGCCAGGCCCACGGGGGCTACTACGAGCAGTACTTC.

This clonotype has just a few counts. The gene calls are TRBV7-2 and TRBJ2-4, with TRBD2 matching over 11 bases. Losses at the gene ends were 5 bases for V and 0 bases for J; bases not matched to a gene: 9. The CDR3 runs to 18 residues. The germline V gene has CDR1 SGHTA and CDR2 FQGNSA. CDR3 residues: CASSLGLAGGLAKNIQYF. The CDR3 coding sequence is TGTGCCAGCAGCCTCGGACTAGCGGGCGGCCTAGCCAAAAACATTCAGTACTTC. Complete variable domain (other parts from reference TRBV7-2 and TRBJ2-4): GAGVSQSPSNKVTEKGKDVELRCDPISGHTALYWYRQSLGQGLEFLIYFQGNSAPDKSGLPSDRFSAERTGGSVSTLTIQRTQQEDSAVYLCASSLGLAGGLAKNIQYFGAGTRLSVL.

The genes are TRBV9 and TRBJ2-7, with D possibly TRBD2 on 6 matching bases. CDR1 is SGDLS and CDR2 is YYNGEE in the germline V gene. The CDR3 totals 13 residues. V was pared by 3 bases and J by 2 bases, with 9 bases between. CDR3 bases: TGTGCCAGCAGCGCGGGGGACCCCTACGAGCAGTACTTC. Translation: CASSAGDPYEQYF.

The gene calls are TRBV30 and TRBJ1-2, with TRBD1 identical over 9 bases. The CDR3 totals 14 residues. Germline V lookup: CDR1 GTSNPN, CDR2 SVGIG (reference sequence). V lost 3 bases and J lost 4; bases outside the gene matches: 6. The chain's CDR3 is CAWSRDRALYGYTF. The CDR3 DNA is TGTGCCTGGAGCAGGGACAGGGCCCTCTATGGCTACACCTTC.

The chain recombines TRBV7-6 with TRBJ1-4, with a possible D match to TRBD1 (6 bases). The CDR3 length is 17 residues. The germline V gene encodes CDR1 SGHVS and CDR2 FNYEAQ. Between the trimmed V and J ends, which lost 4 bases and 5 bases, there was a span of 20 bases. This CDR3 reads CASSSYRDRSLNEKLFF. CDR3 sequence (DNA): TGTGCCAGCAGCTCATACCGCGACAGGTCTTTAAATGAAAAACTGTTTTTT.

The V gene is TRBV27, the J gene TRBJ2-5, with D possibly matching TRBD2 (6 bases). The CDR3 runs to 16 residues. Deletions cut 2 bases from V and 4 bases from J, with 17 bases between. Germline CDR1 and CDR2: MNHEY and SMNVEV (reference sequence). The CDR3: CASSLGASVFIETQYF. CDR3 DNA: TGTGCCAGCAGTTTAGGAGCTAGCGTCTTCATAGAGACCCAGTACTTC.

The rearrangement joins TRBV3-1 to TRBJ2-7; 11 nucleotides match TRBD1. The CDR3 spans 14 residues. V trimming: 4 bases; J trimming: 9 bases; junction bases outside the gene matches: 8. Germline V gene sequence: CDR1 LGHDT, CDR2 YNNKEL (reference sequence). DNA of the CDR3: TGTGCCAGCAGCCGCGGACAGGGGGCGGCTCCGCAGTACTTC. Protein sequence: CASSRGQGAAPQYF.

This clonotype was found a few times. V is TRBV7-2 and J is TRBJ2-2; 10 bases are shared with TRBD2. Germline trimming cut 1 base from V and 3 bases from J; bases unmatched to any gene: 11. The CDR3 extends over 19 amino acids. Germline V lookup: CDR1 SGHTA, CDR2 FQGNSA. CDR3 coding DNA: TGTGCCAGCAGCTTAGTTCCCAGCGGGAGGGTGTCGGACACCGGGGAGCTGTTTTTT. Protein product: CASSLVPSGRVSDTGELFF.

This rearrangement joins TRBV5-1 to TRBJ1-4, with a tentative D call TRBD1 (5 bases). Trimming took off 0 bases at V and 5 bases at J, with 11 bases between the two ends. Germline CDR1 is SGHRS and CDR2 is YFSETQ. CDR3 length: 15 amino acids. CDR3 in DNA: TGCGCCAGCAGCTTGGAGCCAGGGTGGAATGAAAAACTGTTTTTT. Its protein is CASSLEPGWNEKLFF.

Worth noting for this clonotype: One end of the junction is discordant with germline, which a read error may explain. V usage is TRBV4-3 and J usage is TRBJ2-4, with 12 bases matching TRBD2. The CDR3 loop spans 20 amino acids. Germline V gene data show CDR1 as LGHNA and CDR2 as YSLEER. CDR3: CASSQDLPTSGSVAKNIQYF. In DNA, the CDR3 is TGCGCCAGTAGCCAAGATCTCCCGACTAGCGGGAGTGTAGCCAAAAACATTCAGTACTTC.

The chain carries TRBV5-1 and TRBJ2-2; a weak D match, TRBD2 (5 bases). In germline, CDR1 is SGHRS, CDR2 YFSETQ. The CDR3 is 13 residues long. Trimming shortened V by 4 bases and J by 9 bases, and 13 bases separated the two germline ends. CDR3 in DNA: TGCGCCAGCAGCGGATTAGCGTCGAGGGAGCTGTTTTTT. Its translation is CASSGLASRELFF.